The next 28 T cell receptor beta chains were all read from a single sample in a study of shared clonotypes between healthy human individuals. The assay was immunoSEQ multiplex PCR, and TCRdb's table has in-frame clones only and misses some. The sample records around 440,000 clones, roughly three quarters being singletons. Sequenced material: PBMCs. The receptor source for this set is a woman between 35 and 50 years old in good health. Some clones in this sample may be carry-over from other donors' samples.

The chain recombines TRBV2 with TRBJ2-1, with 8 bases identical to TRBD1. The junction had 8 bases not matched to a gene; V was cut back by 6 bases and J by 4 bases. In germline, CDR1 is SNHLY, CDR2 FYNNEI. This CDR3 is 15 amino acids long. CDR3 region: CASRTGTGKYNEQFF. The CDR3 DNA reads as TGTGCCAGCAGAACCGGGACAGGAAAATACAATGAGCAGTTCTTC.

The chain employs TRBV6-4 and TRBJ1-1; D ambiguous. CDR3 size: 13 residues. The germline gives CDR1 MRHNA, CDR2 SNTAGT. V shed 2 bases and J shed 1 base, with 5 bases lying between them. CDR3 loop: CASSDTENTEAFF. The CDR3 DNA follows: TGTGCCAGCAGTGACACCGAGAACACTGAAGCTTTCTTT.

This chain joins TRBV2 and TRBJ1-3; 7 bases are a match to TRBD1. Looked up from germline, CDR1 is SNHLY and CDR2 is FYNNEI. The CDR3 has 15 residues. Trimming took 3 bases from V and 0 from J; bases not matched to a gene: 2. DNA for the CDR3: TGTGCCAGCAGTGATGGGACAGTCTCTGGAAACACCATATATTTT. Protein sequence: CASSDGTVSGNTIYF.

CDR3 nucleotides: TGTGCCAGCAGTGAATGGGGTCAGGGGCAAGAGACCCAGTACTTC. As protein: CASSEWGQGQETQYF. V is TRBV2 and J is TRBJ2-5; D may be TRBD1 (6 bases). V gave up 2 bases and J gave up 2 bases, with 12 bases separating them. The CDR3 is made up of 15 amino acids. CDR1 and CDR2 (germline): SNHLY, FYNNEI.

This clone was observed at least ten times. Other nucleotide sequences from this sample produce the same CDR3. J is TRBJ2-5 and V is TRBV11-2; D is perhaps TRBD2 (6 bases). The V gene's germline CDR1 is SGHAT and CDR2 FQNNGV. The CDR3 runs to 14 residues. The V end was cut by 7 bases, the J end by 2 bases, with 14 bases between. The CDR3 coding sequence is TGTGCCAGCACCCCTGAGCGGGCACAAGAGACCCAGTACTTC. Residues: CASTPERAQETQYF.

This clone was seen a few times. V usage is TRBV7-8 and J usage is TRBJ2-4, with a weak D call TRBD2 (6 bases). This CDR3 comprises 15 residues. Germline V lookup: CDR1 SGHVS, CDR2 FQNEAQ. V was clipped by 1 base and J by 6 bases, with 13 bases between them. This chain's CDR3 is CASSLGAGSGNIQYF. DNA for the CDR3: TGTGCCAGCAGCTTAGGTGCGGGTAGCGGAAACATTCAGTACTTC.

Concerning this clone itself: Mismatch with germline at one junction end may stem from a read error. At the DNA level, this CDR3 is encoded by other sequences in the same sample as well. The rearrangement links TRBV27 to TRBJ2-2, with D maybe TRBD2 (5 bases). The CDR3 is 13 residues long. CDR1 MNHEY and CDR2 SMNVEV come from the germline V gene (reference sequence). CDR3 loop: CASRAVHTGELFF. Here the CDR3 DNA reads TGTGCCAGCAGGGCAGTTCACACCGGGGAGCTGTTCTTT.

The chain combines TRBV19 with TRBJ2-3; 12 bases map to TRBD2. The germline V gene has CDR1 LNHDA and CDR2 SQIVND (reference sequence). This CDR3 comprises 16 residues. The V gene end was trimmed by 7 bases and the J gene end by 8 bases; junction bases not matched to a gene: 13. The CDR3 DNA follows: TGTGCCAGTACCACAAGACTAGCGGGAGAAGGTGGTACGCAGTATTTT. The encoded protein is CASTTRLAGEGGTQYF.

Only one count was recorded for this clone. The chain has TRBV4-1 and TRBJ1-1, with D unresolved. The germline V and J ends were trimmed by 0 bases and 11 bases, with 16 bases remaining between them. Looked up from germline, CDR1 is MGHRA and CDR2 is YSYEKL. This CDR3 is 14 amino acids long. For the CDR3, the DNA is TGCGCCAGCAGCCAAGAAAGGCAAGGCCGACCCGCTTTCTTT. This codes for CASSQERQGRPAFF.

Comments on this clone: A far larger clone differs by one base, so this is likely a read error. The gene calls are TRBV30 and TRBJ2-3, with a weak D call TRBD2 (6 bases). The CDR3 contains 12 residues. CDR1 and CDR2 from the germline V gene are GTSNPN and SVGIG (reference sequence). CDR3 in DNA: TGTGTCTGGGGTGCGGGGTTTCATAGTGTGTATTTT. This gives the protein CVWGAGFHSVYF.

The chain recombines TRBV7-6 with TRBJ2-3; D unclear. In germline, CDR1 is SGHVS, CDR2 FNYEAQ. V was cut by 0 bases and J by 0 bases, with 7 bases left in between. CDR3 length equals 15 residues. CDR3 nucleotides: TGTGCCAGCAGCTTAGCGAGCGCCAGCACAGATACGCAGTATTTT. This codes for CASSLASASTDTQYF.

The chain joins TRBV15 to TRBJ2-7; possible D gene TRBD1, 6 bases. The germline V and J ends were trimmed by 0 bases and 5 bases, with 17 bases remaining between them. Germline lookup yields CDR1 LNHNV and CDR2 YYDKDF (reference sequence). This CDR3 spans 16 amino acids. The CDR3, as DNA: TGTGCCACCAGCAGAGATCTGGCAGGGGCCACCCACGAGCAGTACTTC. It translates to CATSRDLAGATHEQYF.

V gene TRBV30 combines with J gene TRBJ2-2; D gene ambiguous. Germline V gene sequence: CDR1 GTSNPN, CDR2 SVGIG (reference sequence). The ends were cut back, 4 bases at V and 3 bases at J, with 12 bases in the middle. The CDR3 runs to 14 residues. The CDR3, as DNA: TGTGCCTGGAACGGACGCGGATACACCGGGGAGCTGTTTTTT. Translating it yields CAWNGRGYTGELFF.

Of note for this clone: This probably arose from a read error, given a far larger clone one base away. This specimen includes other DNA sequences encoding the same CDR3. The rearrangement uses TRBV5-1 and TRBJ2-2, with D hard to call. Trimming stripped 0 bases from V and 1 base from J, with 4 bases between. CDR1 is SGHRS and CDR2 is YFSETQ in the germline V gene. The CDR3 covers 14 residues. CDR3 sequence (DNA): TGCGCCAGCAGCTTGGGTGGGAACACCGGGGAGCTGTTTTTT. It codes for CASSLGGNTGELFF. The full variable domain, its missing parts supplied by reference TRBV5-1 and TRBJ2-2, is KAGVTQTPRYLIKTRGQQVTLSCSPISGHRSVSWYQQTPGQGLQFLFEYFSETQRNKGNFPGRFSGRQFSNSRSEMNVSTLELGDSALYLCASSLGGNTGELFFGEGSRLTVL.

This chain connects TRBV9 to TRBJ2-1; perhaps TRBD2 as D (6 bases). The CDR3 is 13 amino acids. V lost 1 base, J lost 9 bases, and 11 bases lay in between. CDR1 and CDR2 (germline): SGDLS, YYNGEE. The CDR3 region is CASSVQRVGEQFF. CDR3 nucleotide sequence: TGTGCCAGCAGCGTACAGCGGGTGGGTGAGCAGTTCTTC.

The CDR3 nucleotides read TGTGCCACCAGCAGAGATCCCGGACAGGGGGCTGGCTACACCTTC. Amino acids: CATSRDPGQGAGYTF. V and J are TRBV15 and TRBJ1-2; TRBD1 matches 11 bases. Germline CDR1 reads LNHNV; CDR2 reads YYDKDF (reference sequence). Trimming cost V 0 bases and J 7 bases; bases outside gene matches: 4. The CDR3 has 15 residues.

The chain joins TRBV5-1 to TRBJ2-7; 8 bases are shared with TRBD2. CDR3 length equals 15 residues. From germline, CDR1 is SGHRS and CDR2 YFSETQ. Losses at the gene ends were 1 base for V and 6 bases for J; bases not matched to a gene: 9. CDR3 sequence reads: CASSLFQAGEGEQYF. CDR3 in DNA: TGCGCCAGCAGCTTGTTCCAAGCGGGAGAGGGCGAGCAGTACTTC.

The chain combines TRBV10-3 with TRBJ2-1, with TRBD2 identical over 11 bases. This CDR3 comprises 17 residues. The junction had 10 bases not matched to a gene; V was cut back by 0 bases and J by 9 bases. Germline assignment: CDR1 ENHRY and CDR2 SYGVKD. CDR3 residues: CAISESNSGRARGEQFF. The CDR3 DNA sequence: TGTGCCATCAGTGAGTCGAATAGCGGGAGGGCCAGAGGTGAGCAGTTCTTC.

This clone came up once. The chain uses TRBV28 and TRBJ1-2; unclear D gene. V was shortened by 3 bases and J by 4 bases, with 9 bases between the two germline ends. The CDR3 has 13 residues. The germline V gene has CDR1 MDHEN and CDR2 SYDVKM. The CDR3 protein is CASSFKGFYGYTF. The CDR3 coding sequence is TGTGCCAGCAGTTTCAAGGGATTCTATGGCTACACCTTC.

The V gene is TRBV28, the J gene TRBJ1-1; no clear D. CDR1 is MDHEN and CDR2 is SYDVKM in the germline V gene. The germline V and J ends were trimmed by 2 bases and 0 bases, with 7 bases remaining between them. The CDR3 extends over 14 amino acids. The CDR3 protein is CASSLRALNTEAFF. The CDR3 DNA is TGTGCCAGCAGTTTACGGGCCTTGAACACTGAAGCTTTCTTT.

About this clone: A much larger clone differs by one base, so this may be a read error. Other DNA sequences in this specimen translate into the identical CDR3. The V call is TRBV29-1, the J call TRBJ2-3; 8 nucleotides line up with TRBD1. V dropped 3 bases and J dropped 1; count of bases not matched to a gene: 9. Germline V gene sequence: CDR1 SQVTM, CDR2 ANQGSEA. The CDR3 spans 16 residues. CDR3 DNA sequence: TGCAGCGTTGAGGCACTGGGGACAGGCGGCACAGATACGCAGTATTTT. Translating it yields CSVEALGTGGTDTQYF.

The rearrangement joins TRBV19 to TRBJ2-7; 10 bases are a match to TRBD2. Germline V lookup: CDR1 LNHDA, CDR2 SQIVND (reference sequence). The CDR3 totals 14 residues. The junction had 7 bases not matched to a gene; V was cut back by 3 bases and J by 8 bases. The CDR3: CASSITLAGVQQYF. CDR3 coding DNA: TGTGCCAGTAGTATCACCCTAGCGGGGGTCCAGCAGTACTTC.

This clone was seen only a few times. The chain employs TRBV18 and TRBJ1-5; no clear D gene. The CDR3 contains 14 residues. The germline V gene encodes CDR1 KGHSH and CDR2 LQKENI. Trimming left V 2 bases short and J 4 bases short, with 9 bases between. CDR3 sequence (DNA): TGTGCCAGCTCACCAGCCGGGGAGAATCAGCCCCAGCATTTT. Encoded protein: CASSPAGENQPQHF. Full variable domain (remainder filled in from reference TRBV18 and TRBJ1-5): NAGVMQNPRHLVRRRGQEARLRCSPMKGHSHVYWYRQLPEEGLKFMVYLQKENIIDESGMPKERFSAEFPKEGPSILRIQQVVRGDSAAYFCASSPAGENQPQHFGDGTRLSIL.

As to this clone: A far bigger clonotype differs at one base, so this is likely a read error. The rearrangement joins TRBV6-5 to TRBJ2-7, with D possibly TRBD1 on 6 matching bases. The CDR3 length is 13 residues. CDR1 and CDR2 from the germline V gene are MNHEY and SVGAGI. V lost 6 bases and J 5 bases, leaving 14 bases between the germline ends. CDR3: CASRVQGTHEQYF. CDR3 nucleotide sequence: TGTGCCAGCAGGGTACAGGGTACCCACGAGCAGTACTTC.

The rearrangement joins TRBV7-8 to TRBJ2-1; 8 bases align to TRBD2. With V trimmed by 0 bases and J by 10 bases, 11 bases remained unmatched. Germline V gene sequence: CDR1 SGHVS, CDR2 FQNEAQ. The CDR3 runs 16 residues. The CDR3 bases are TGTGCCAGCAGCTTAGCGCAAGCGGGAGTGGGAGGCGAGCAGTTCTTC. Residues: CASSLAQAGVGGEQFF.

This clone was detected once. The sample contains more than one DNA sequence encoding this CDR3. The J gene is TRBJ2-3, the V gene TRBV11-3, with TRBD2 matching 12 bases. V gave up 5 bases and J gave up 1 base; unmatched junction bases: 4. Germline loops: CDR1 SGHNT, CDR2 YENEEA. The CDR3 extends over 16 amino acids. The CDR3 DNA sequence: TGTGCCAGCAGCCGAGGGACTAGCGGGCGCACAGATACGCAGTATTTT. This codes for CASSRGTSGRTDTQYF.

J is TRBJ2-7 and V is TRBV11-2; D is unresolved. From germline, CDR1 is SGHAT and CDR2 FQNNGV. V gave up 1 base and J gave up 3 bases, with 13 bases separating them. The CDR3 is 15 residues long. The CDR3 DNA follows: TGTGCCAGCAGCTTAGGTTGGGGATTGAGCTACGAGCAGTACTTC. Amino acids: CASSLGWGLSYEQYF.

The V and J genes are TRBV7-8 and TRBJ2-1, with 9 bases identical to TRBD2. CDR1 is SGHVS, CDR2 FQNEAQ, per germline. CDR3 length: 15 residues. V was clipped by 2 bases and J by 5 bases; unmatched bases: 4. As DNA, the CDR3 is TGTGCCAGCAGCTTACAGACTAGCGGCCACAATGAGCAGTTCTTC. Its protein product is CASSLQTSGHNEQFF.